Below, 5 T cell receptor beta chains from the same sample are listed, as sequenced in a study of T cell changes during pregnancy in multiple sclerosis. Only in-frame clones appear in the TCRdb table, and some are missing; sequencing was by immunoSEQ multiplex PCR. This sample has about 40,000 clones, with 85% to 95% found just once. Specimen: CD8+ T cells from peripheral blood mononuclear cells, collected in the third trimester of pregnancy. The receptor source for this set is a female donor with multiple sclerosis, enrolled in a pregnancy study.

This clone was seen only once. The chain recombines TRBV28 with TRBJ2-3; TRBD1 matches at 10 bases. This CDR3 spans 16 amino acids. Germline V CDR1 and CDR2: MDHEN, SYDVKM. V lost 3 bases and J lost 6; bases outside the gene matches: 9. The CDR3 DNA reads TGTGCCAGCAGTTTCCGGGACAGGGGACGCCTTGATACGCAGTATTTT. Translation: CASSFRDRGRLDTQYF.

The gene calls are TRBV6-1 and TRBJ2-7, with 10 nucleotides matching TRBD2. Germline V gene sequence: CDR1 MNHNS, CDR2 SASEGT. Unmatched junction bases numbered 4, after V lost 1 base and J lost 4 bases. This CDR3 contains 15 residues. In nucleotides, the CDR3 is TGTGCCAGCAGTGAAGGGCTAGCGGGAGATTACGAGCAGTACTTC. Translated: CASSEGLAGDYEQYF.

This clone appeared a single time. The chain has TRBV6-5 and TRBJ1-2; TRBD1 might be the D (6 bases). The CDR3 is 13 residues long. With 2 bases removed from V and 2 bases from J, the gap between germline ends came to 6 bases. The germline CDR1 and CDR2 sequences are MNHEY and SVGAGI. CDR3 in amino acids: CASSYGTNYGYTF. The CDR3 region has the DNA TGTGCCAGCAGTTACGGGACAAACTATGGCTACACCTTC.

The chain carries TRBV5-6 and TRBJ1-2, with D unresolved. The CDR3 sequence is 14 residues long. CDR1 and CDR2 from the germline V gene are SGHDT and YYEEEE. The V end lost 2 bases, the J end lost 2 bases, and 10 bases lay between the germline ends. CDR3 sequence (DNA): TGTGCCAGCAGCTTCGGCGGCGCGAACTATGGCTACACCTTC. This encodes CASSFGGANYGYTF.

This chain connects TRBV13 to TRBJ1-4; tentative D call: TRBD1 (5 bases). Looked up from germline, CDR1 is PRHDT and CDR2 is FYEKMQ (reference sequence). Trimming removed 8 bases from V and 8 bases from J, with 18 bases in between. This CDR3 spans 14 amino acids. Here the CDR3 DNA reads TGTGCCAGCGGGGCGGCCAGGGCCCGGGAAAAACTGTTTTTT. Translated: CASGAARAREKLFF.